Below, 28 T cell receptor beta chains from the same sample are listed, as sequenced in a study of shared clonotypes between healthy human individuals (dated by TCRdb to the early 2020s). Libraries were made using the immunoSEQ multiplex PCR assay. TCRdb retrieved this table from immuneACCESS and kept in-frame rearrangements only. Not all clones are present; in checked studies, unresolved V genes account for under half, and no reason is known for the remainder. Counted in this sample were 2 million to 2.5 million clones; approximately 94% of them appeared once. Roughly 0.13% of the sample lies in the top ten. The sample taken for sequencing was naive CD4+ T cells sorted from blood. The cell subset or site label on this specimen signifies: CD45RA+ positively selected. The receptors stem from a man aged 18 to 29 in good health.

This chain uses TRBV14 with TRBJ2-3, with D unresolved. This CDR3 contains 13 residues. The germline V and J ends were trimmed by 1 base and 1 base, with 3 bases remaining between them. The V gene's germline CDR1 is SGHDN and CDR2 FVKESK. CDR3 in DNA: TGTGCCAGCAGCCAAGCCGGCACAGATACGCAGTATTTT. Protein product: CASSQAGTDTQYF. The variable domain in full, with the rest retrieved from reference TRBV14 and TRBJ2-3, is EAGVTQFPSHSVIEKGQTVTLRCDPISGHDNLYWYRRVMGKEIKFLLHFVKESKQDESGMPNNRFLAERTGGTYSTLKVQPAELEDSGVYFCASSQAGTDTQYFGPGTRLTVL.

The rearrangement links TRBV9 to TRBJ2-3, with unresolved D. This CDR3 is 12 amino acids long. V dropped 4 bases and J dropped 6 bases, with 9 bases sitting between them. CDR1 SGDLS and CDR2 YYNGEE come from the germline V gene. CDR3 loop: CASSTTLDTQYF. In DNA form, the CDR3 reads TGTGCCAGCAGCACCACTTTGGATACGCAGTATTTT.

This sequence joins TRBV21-1 and TRBJ1-1; the table's D call TRBD1 went unverified against the DNA. TRBV21-1 has pseudogene status. The CDR3 covers 16 residues. In DNA, the CDR3 is TGTGCCAGCAGCCTTCGGACAGGGGAAGGGGGCACTGAAGCTTTCTTT. This codes for CASSLRTGEGGTEAFF.

This chain links TRBV10-3 with TRBJ2-6; 9 bases match TRBD1. J gave up 1 base and V 5 bases, and 6 bases lay outside the gene matches. Germline-derived CDR1 and CDR2 are ENHRY and SYGVKD. CDR3 length equals 17 residues. DNA for the CDR3: TGTGCCATCAGTTTGGACAGGGGATTATCTGGGGCCAACGTCCTGACTTTC. It translates to CAISLDRGLSGANVLTF.

The V and J genes are TRBV10-3 and TRBJ2-5, with 7 bases lining up with TRBD2. The length of the CDR3 is 15 residues. CDR1 is ENHRY, CDR2 SYGVKD, per germline. Germline trimming cut 3 bases from V and 4 bases from J; bases unmatched to any gene: 8. The CDR3 DNA reads as TGTGCCATCAGTGAAACTAGGACTAGGGGAGAGACCCAGTACTTC. As protein: CAISETRTRGETQYF.

The chain links TRBV19 to TRBJ1-5; D remains ambiguous. Trimming took 3 bases from V and 1 from J, leaving 7 bases between them. The CDR3 extends over 14 amino acids. CDR1 is LNHDA, CDR2 SQIVND, per germline (reference sequence). Here the CDR3 reads CASSMRESNQPQHF. The DNA for the CDR3 is TGTGCCAGTAGTATGCGGGAAAGCAATCAGCCCCAGCATTTT.

The rearrangement links TRBV19 to TRBJ2-7, with 7 positions matching TRBD1. Germline CDR1 reads LNHDA; CDR2 reads SQIVND (reference sequence). CDR3 length: 15 residues. V shed 6 bases, J shed 3 bases, and the junction held 11 bases outside the gene matches. The CDR3 sequence is CASSDPGQSFYEQYF. The CDR3 DNA sequence: TGTGCCAGTAGCGACCCGGGACAGTCTTTCTACGAGCAGTACTTC. The entire variable domain, with the rest obtained from reference TRBV19 and TRBJ2-7, is as follows: DGGITQSPKYLFRKEGQNVTLSCEQNLNHDAMYWYRQDPGQGLRLIYYSQIVNDFQKGDIAEGYSVSREKKESFPLTVTSAQKNPTAFYLCASSDPGQSFYEQYFGPGTRLTVT.

The chain has TRBV6-5 and TRBJ2-1, with 7 bases identical to TRBD1. CDR1 and CDR2 from the germline V gene are MNHEY and SVGAGI. The CDR3 loop spans 15 amino acids. V lost 6 bases to trimming and J lost 3 bases; unmatched junction nucleotides: 8. The CDR3 sequence is CASSPTTGIYNEQFF. In DNA form, the CDR3 reads TGTGCCAGCAGCCCGACGACAGGGATCTACAATGAGCAGTTCTTC.

The rearrangement joins TRBV30 to TRBJ1-6; D is unclear. Trimming left V 7 bases short and J 13 bases short, with 17 bases between. Germline V CDR1 and CDR2: GTSNPN, SVGIG (reference sequence). This CDR3 is built from 12 residues. The CDR3 nucleotides are TGTGCCTCCGGCCCGGGAGCCTCCCCCCTCCACTTT. The encoded protein is CASGPGASPLHF.

The CDR3 region is CASSQEGQGFDEQYF. CDR3 bases: TGTGCCAGCAGCCAAGAAGGACAGGGGTTCGACGAGCAGTACTTC. This chain joins TRBV4-2 and TRBJ2-7, with 9 bases identical to TRBD1. The CDR3 loop spans 15 amino acids. The V gene end was trimmed by 0 bases and the J gene end by 5 bases; junction bases not matched to a gene: 5. The V gene's germline CDR1 is LGHNA and CDR2 YNFKEQ.

As to this clone: An end of the junction differs from the germline gene, which may be a read error. The CDR3 is CASSLAHDSQVF. CDR3 sequence (DNA): TGTGCCAGCAGCTTAGCGCACGACAGCCAAGTTTTT. This chain links TRBV7-2 with TRBJ1-1; perhaps TRBD1 as D (5 bases). The CDR3 spans 12 residues. Looked up from germline, CDR1 is SGHTA and CDR2 is FQGNSA.

The V call is TRBV6-6, the J call TRBJ1-2; possibly TRBD1 for D (5 bases). CDR3 length: 13 amino acids. Trimming took off 6 bases at V and 8 bases at J, with 16 bases between the two ends. The germline CDR1 and CDR2 sequences are MNHNY and SVGAGI (reference sequence). DNA of the CDR3: TGTGCCAGCAGCTTGGGGGGGGAGGGAGGCTACACCTTC. Protein: CASSLGGEGGYTF.

J is TRBJ2-3 and V is TRBV6-5, with 7 nucleotides matching TRBD2. The CDR3 length is 16 residues. Trimming removed 3 bases from V and 5 bases from J; junction bases left unmatched: 11. From germline, CDR1 is MNHEY and CDR2 SVGAGI. The CDR3 DNA reads TGTGCCAGCAGTTATAGTCTAGCGGAATGGGGAGATACGCAGTATTTT. This encodes CASSYSLAEWGDTQYF.

The V call is TRBV28, the J call TRBJ1-2; 7 bases map to TRBD1. With V trimmed by 5 bases and J by 2 bases, 11 bases remained unmatched. The CDR3 runs 16 residues. Germline CDR1 reads MDHEN; CDR2 reads SYDVKM. The CDR3 DNA sequence: TGTGCCAGCAGTGCGTCCGGGACAGAATTCAACTATGGCTACACCTTC. Amino acid sequence: CASSASGTEFNYGYTF.

The chain has TRBV4-3 and TRBJ2-7; maybe TRBD2 (5 bases). V lost 1 base to trimming and J lost 6 bases, with 13 bases between them. The CDR3 contains 14 residues. The germline gives CDR1 LGHNA, CDR2 YSLEER. The DNA for the CDR3 is TGCGCCAGCAGCCAAGGTCAGAGGGTTGGCGAGCAGTACTTC. Its protein is CASSQGQRVGEQYF.

The chain uses TRBV10-2 and TRBJ2-1; D is undetermined. CDR1 and CDR2 (germline): WSHSY, SAAADI. Trimming removed 4 bases at V and 8 bases at J, with 9 bases between. This CDR3 contains 12 residues. In nucleotides, the CDR3 is TGCGCCAGCAGTGCGCTAGGCTATGAGCAGTTCTTC. Protein product: CASSALGYEQFF.

The chain combines TRBV7-9 with TRBJ1-1; D is undetermined. The CDR3 is 15 amino acids. Germline V gene lookup returns CDR1 SEHNR and CDR2 FQNEAQ (reference sequence). V was trimmed by 6 bases and J by 7 bases, leaving 21 bases between them. The CDR3 nucleotides read TGTGCCAGCAGTTCCCCTTGGGGAGTAACGAGTGAAGCTTTCTTT. Translated: CASSSPWGVTSEAFF. The full variable domain, with the rest looked up from reference TRBV7-9 and TRBJ1-1, is DTGVSQNPRHKITKRGQNVTFRCDPISEHNRLYWYRQTLGQGPEFLTYFQNEAQLEKSRLLSDRFSAERPKGSFSTLEIQRTEQGDSAMYLCASSSPWGVTSEAFFGQGTRLTVV.

V gene TRBV7-9 combines with J gene TRBJ1-1; D unclear. With 7 bases removed from V and 3 bases from J, the gap between germline ends came to 15 bases. This CDR3 is built from 14 residues. CDR1 and CDR2 (germline): SEHNR, FQNEAQ (reference sequence). The CDR3 spells CASTPWGMYTEAFF. DNA of the CDR3: TGTGCCAGCACGCCGTGGGGTATGTACACTGAAGCTTTCTTT.

The chain carries TRBV7-2 and TRBJ1-2, with TRBD1 identical over 9 bases. Per germline, CDR1 SGHTA and CDR2 FQGNSA. V shed 0 bases and J 6 bases; nucleotides not matched to a gene: 5. This CDR3 contains 15 residues. CDR3 bases: TGTGCCAGCAGCTTAGCGCGCCGGACAGGGGATGGCTACACCTTC. Encoded protein: CASSLARRTGDGYTF.

The V call is TRBV27, the J call TRBJ1-4; D gene ambiguous. This CDR3 comprises 12 residues. CDR1 and CDR2 (germline): MNHEY, SMNVEV (reference sequence). V gave up 6 bases and J gave up 5 bases, with 7 bases separating them. CDR3 DNA sequence: TGTGCCAGCAGCAAACTGAATGAAAAACTGTTTTTT. Translating it yields CASSKLNEKLFF.

The V and J genes are TRBV27 and TRBJ1-5; 10 bases line up with TRBD1. There are 16 residues in the CDR3. The ends lost 3 bases at V and 1 base at J; junction bases unmatched: 3. Germline V gene sequence: CDR1 MNHEY, CDR2 SMNVEV (reference sequence). This CDR3 reads CASSLGTGVSNQPQHF. The CDR3, as DNA: TGTGCCAGCAGTTTGGGGACAGGGGTGAGCAATCAGCCCCAGCATTTT.

The V call is TRBV18, the J call TRBJ1-1; D is unclear. The germline gives CDR1 KGHSH, CDR2 LQKENI. This CDR3 region has 12 residues. V was cut by 4 bases and J by 0 bases, with 3 bases left in between. This CDR3 reads CASSRLNTEAFF. For the CDR3, the DNA is TGTGCCAGCTCACGGCTGAACACTGAAGCTTTCTTT.

The chain couples TRBV10-2 to TRBJ2-7; 7 bases line up with TRBD2. V was clipped by 6 bases and J by 3 bases; unmatched bases: 8. The CDR3 loop spans 14 amino acids. Germline V gene sequence: CDR1 WSHSY, CDR2 SAAADI. CDR3 loop: CASSLGLDNYEQYF. As DNA, the CDR3 is TGCGCCAGCAGCCTAGGACTAGATAACTACGAGCAGTACTTC.

This rearrangement joins TRBV11-2 to TRBJ2-2, with TRBD1 as a possible D gene (5 bases). Trimming pared 7 bases from V and 3 bases from J, leaving 21 bases between. Germline CDR1 and CDR2: SGHAT and FQNNGV. This CDR3 is built from 17 residues. Here the CDR3 reads CASTLSIRVWDTGELFF. CDR3 nucleotides: TGTGCCAGCACCCTAAGTATCAGGGTGTGGGACACCGGGGAGCTGTTTTTT.

The chain carries TRBV7-2 and TRBJ1-5; D is unresolved. The CDR3 covers 15 residues. CDR1 SGHTA and CDR2 FQGNSA come from the germline V gene. The V end lost 0 bases, the J end lost 0 bases, and 6 bases lay between the germline ends. The CDR3 is CASSLAFPSNQPQHF. Written as DNA, the CDR3 is TGTGCCAGCAGCTTAGCATTCCCTAGCAATCAGCCCCAGCATTTT.

This clone is a singleton in its sample. This chain joins TRBV7-2 and TRBJ2-1; 12 bases are shared with TRBD2. The CDR3 runs to 14 residues. The V and J ends lost 10 bases and 10 bases, in that order; junction bases with no gene match: 11. Germline V gene lookup returns CDR1 SGHTA and CDR2 FQGNSA. The CDR3, as DNA: TGTGCCACCCAACTAGCGGGAGGTGTATGGGAGCAGTTCTTC. It translates to CATQLAGGVWEQFF. Combining the CDR3 with reference TRBV7-2 and TRBJ2-1 gives the whole variable domain GAGVSQSPSNKVTEKGKDVELRCDPISGHTALYWYRQSLGQGLEFLIYFQGNSAPDKSGLPSDRFSAERTGGSVSTLTIQRTQQEDSAVYLCATQLAGGVWEQFFGPGTRLTVL.

This clone was detected once. The V call is TRBV5-4, the J call TRBJ2-3; D is possibly TRBD2 (6 bases). The germline CDR1 and CDR2 sequences are SGHNT and YYREEE (reference sequence). The CDR3 spans 14 residues. Between the trimmed V and J ends, which lost 2 bases and 4 bases, there was a span of 11 bases. Here the CDR3 reads CASSFSGLPDTQYF. For the CDR3, the DNA is TGTGCCAGCAGCTTTTCCGGACTACCAGATACGCAGTATTTT.

This chain connects TRBV6-1 to TRBJ1-1; perhaps TRBD1 as D (5 bases). The CDR3 is made up of 13 amino acids. V lost 9 bases and J 0 bases, leaving 11 bases between the germline ends. Germline V gene data show CDR1 as MNHNS and CDR2 as SASEGT. The CDR3 DNA is TGTGCCAGTACAGGACGGATGAACACTGAAGCTTTCTTT. It encodes CASTGRMNTEAFF.